These 3 T cell receptor beta chains were sequenced from one sample in a study of OX40 agonist ivuxolimab in advanced cancers. Measured with immunoSEQ multiplex PCR; TCRdb has only the in-frame clones, and not every one. The table shows tens of thousands of clones, with about 77% occurring only once. The sequenced sample was CD4+ or CD8+ T cells sorted from blood, obtained in a trial of the OX40 agonist ivuxolimab. These receptors were collected from an adult with an advanced solid tumor such as melanoma, head and neck, liver or kidney cancer.

The V and J genes are TRBV4-1 and TRBJ2-3; 7 nucleotides line up with TRBD2. Germline trimming cut 5 bases from V and 2 bases from J; bases unmatched to any gene: 10. This CDR3 comprises 16 residues. From germline, CDR1 is MGHRA and CDR2 YSYEKL. CDR3: CASSVRGTTDTDTQYF. CDR3 sequence (DNA): TGCGCCAGCAGCGTAAGAGGGACTACGGACACAGATACGCAGTATTTT.

The chain joins TRBV28 to TRBJ1-4, with 7 bases aligning to TRBD1. Germline V CDR1 and CDR2: MDHEN, SYDVKM. The V segment lost 5 bases and the J segment 6 bases; nucleotides outside the gene matches: 6. This CDR3 comprises 14 residues. This CDR3 reads CASSPGTDYEKLFF. The CDR3 DNA reads as TGTGCCAGCAGTCCCGGGACAGACTATGAAAAACTGTTTTTT.

This chain links TRBV6-1 with TRBJ2-5; 7 positions agree with TRBD1. Germline V gene sequence: CDR1 MNHNS, CDR2 SASEGT. The CDR3 is 16 residues long. The ends lost 4 bases at V and 6 bases at J; junction bases unmatched: 14. CDR3 nucleotides: TGTGCCAGCAGTGGGTATCGGACAGGAGCTTTCAAGACCCAGTACTTC. Translating gives CASSGYRTGAFKTQYF.